The rows below give T cell receptor beta chains drawn from one sample of a study of blood T cells in healthy people across ages. In TCRdb, the 5' RACE reads were re-called with MiXCR into one record per CDR3 protein. This sample has about 2 million distinct CDR3 sequences; approximately 50% occur once, and the top ten carry 2.1%. The sample was blood. The receptors were sampled from a middle-aged woman in good health. The CDR3 runs from the conserved cysteine through the conserved F or W. The D gene is left open where the match is weak. Size values are once, few and many counts, or a class for expanded clones, and some rows have none.

V	size	D	J	CDR3	DNA
TRBV4-1	NA	NA	TRBJ1-2	CASSQDQGINYGYTF	TGCGCCAGCAGCCAAGATCAGGGCATTAACTATGGCTACACCTTC
TRBV12-3/TRBV12-4	few	NA	TRBJ1-5	CASSFGRETFSNQPQHF	TGTGCCAGCAGTTTCGGGCGGGAAACTTTTAGCAATCAGCCCCAGCATTTT
TRBV5-4	few	TRBD2	TRBJ2-5	CASRGGLLETQYF	TGTGCCAGCAGGGGGGGGTTATTGGAGACCCAGTACTTC
TRBV27	NA	NA	TRBJ2-3	CASSGTLTSTDTQYF	TGTGCCAGCAGTGGGACACTGACTAGCACAGATACGCAGTATTTT
TRBV4-2	many	NA	TRBJ2-1	CASSRGAYNEQFF	TGTGCCAGCAGCCGGGGGGCTTACAATGAGCAGTTCTTC
TRBV7-3	NA	NA	TRBJ2-5	CASKGKDETQYF	TGTGCCAGCAAGGGAAAGGACGAGACCCAGTACTTC
TRBV28	NA	TRBD2	TRBJ2-7	CASSAPGLAGGNEQYF	TGTGCCAGCAGTGCTCCGGGACTAGCGGGGGGCAATGAGCAGTACTTC
TRBV3-1	NA	TRBD2	TRBJ2-1	CASSRTLAGGQEEQFF	TGTGCCAGCAGCCGCACCCTAGCGGGGGGACAGGAAGAGCAGTTCTTC
TRBV5-1	NA	NA	TRBJ2-5	CASSPTSAPYQETQYF	TGCGCCAGCAGCCCCACGTCGGCACCGTACCAAGAGACCCAGTACTTC
TRBV20-1	NA	NA	TRBJ2-6	CSAQPRLGTGLSGANALTF	TGCAGTGCCCAACCTCGCCTCGGGACTGGCCTATCTGGGGCCAACGCCCTGACTTTC
TRBV27	NA	NA	TRBJ2-7	CASSLRSRDHISYEQYF	TGTGCCAGCAGTTTACGATCCCGGGACCACATCTCCTACGAGCAGTACTTC
TRBV6-2/TRBV6-3	NA	TRBD2	TRBJ2-1	CASRTGLAGGPWDNEQFF	TGTGCCAGCAGGACGGGACTAGCGGGGGGCCCATGGGACAATGAGCAGTTCTTC
TRBV13	NA	NA	TRBJ1-2	CASSVVVVGGYTF	TGTGCCAGCAGCGTAGTGGTGGTGGGTGGCTACACCTTC
TRBV12-5	NA	NA	TRBJ1-2	CASGRDNYGYTF	TGTGCTAGTGGTCGGGACAACTATGGCTACACCTTC
TRBV20-1	once	NA	TRBJ2-7	CSASTSGLAYEQYF	TGCAGTGCTAGTACGTCTGGCCTAGCGTACGAGCAGTACTTC
TRBV6-5	NA	NA	TRBJ2-1	CASSYLATAGKYNEQFF	TGTGCCAGCAGTTATCTAGCCACCGCGGGGAAATACAATGAGCAGTTCTTC
TRBV7-2	NA	NA	TRBJ2-7	CASSRDLISEQYF	TGTGCCAGCAGCCGCGATTTAATTAGCGAGCAGTACTTC
TRBV6-5	once	TRBD2	TRBJ2-7	CASSYSTSGYYEQYF	TGTGCCAGCAGTTACTCGACTAGCGGATACTACGAGCAGTACTTC
TRBV6-1	NA	NA	TRBJ2-7	CASSELPSYEQYF	TGTGCCAGCAGTGAACTGCCATCCTACGAGCAGTACTTC
TRBV9	NA	NA	TRBJ2-3	CASSVAYGDTQYF	TGTGCCAGCAGCGTAGCGTATGGAGATACGCAGTATTTT
TRBV28	NA	NA	TRBJ1-5	CASSFYAGGEGSQPQHF	TGTGCCAGCAGTTTTTACGCGGGGGGCGAGGGCAGTCAGCCCCAGCATTTT
TRBV3-1	few	NA	TRBJ2-4	CASSRINIQYF	TGTGCCAGCAGTCGCATTAACATTCAGTACTTC
TRBV6-6	NA	NA	TRBJ1-2	CASSYLARNYGYTF	TGTGCCAGCAGTTACCTCGCCAGGAACTATGGCTACACCTTC
TRBV15	NA	TRBD2	TRBJ2-1	CATTPDPGTRPYNEQFF	TGTGCCACCACCCCCGACCCAGGGACTAGACCATACAATGAGCAGTTCTTC
TRBV6-5	NA	NA	TRBJ2-5	CASSYSRSSTGGQYF	TGTGCCAGCAGTTACTCGCGATCCAGTACCGGTGGGCAGTACTTC
TRBV15	NA	NA	TRBJ2-3	CATSRAGGASTDTQYF	TGTGCCACCAGCAGAGCCGGCGGGGCGTCCACAGATACGCAGTATTTT
TRBV27	NA	NA	TRBJ1-2	CASSFSDSYGAPYGYTF	TGTGCCAGCAGTTTTTCTGACTCTTATGGAGCACCCTATGGCTACACCTTC
TRBV12-3/TRBV12-4	NA	TRBD1	TRBJ1-5	CASSFDRASNQPQHF	TGTGCCAGCAGTTTCGACAGGGCGAGCAATCAGCCCCAGCATTTT
TRBV5-1	few	TRBD1	TRBJ2-7	CASSLGGTGAFSYEQYF	TGCGCCAGCAGCTTGGGCGGGACAGGGGCTTTCTCCTACGAGCAGTACTTC
TRBV5-1	few	TRBD2	TRBJ2-7	CASSAPRGDLSYEQYF	TGCGCCAGCAGCGCCCCGCGGGGGGACCTCTCCTACGAGCAGTACTTC
TRBV28	NA	NA	TRBJ1-5	CASSLFARGNQPQHF	TGTGCCAGCAGTTTATTTGCCCGTGGCAATCAGCCCCAGCATTTT
TRBV6-5	NA	NA	TRBJ1-2	CASTQAGPANYGYTF	TGTGCCAGCACCCAGGCTGGTCCTGCTAACTATGGCTACACCTTC
TRBV5-1	NA	TRBD1	TRBJ1-4	CASSRTGALNEKLFF	TGCGCCAGCAGCCGGACAGGGGCCTTAAATGAAAAACTGTTTTTT
TRBV28	NA	NA	TRBJ1-2	CASSAGGPPLGGYTF	TGTGCCAGTTCGGCGGGGGGGCCCCCTTTGGGAGGCTACACCTTC
TRBV12-3/TRBV12-4	NA	TRBD1	TRBJ1-4	CASSRDGTGHEKLFF	TGTGCCAGCTCAAGAGACGGGACAGGGCATGAAAAACTGTTTTTT
TRBV4-1	NA	NA	TRBJ2-3	CASGQDPGEDTQYF	TGCGCCAGCGGCCAAGATCCAGGCGAGGATACGCAGTATTTT
TRBV28	few	TRBD1	TRBJ2-4	CASSFRGHYSKNIQYF	TGTGCCAGCAGTTTCAGGGGGCACTACTCCAAAAACATTCAGTACTTC
TRBV7-2	NA	TRBD1	TRBJ2-3	CASSPKPYGTGRISTDTQYF	TGTGCCAGCAGCCCGAAACCCTACGGGACAGGGAGAATTAGCACAGATACGCAGTATTTT
TRBV20-1	few	TRBD2	TRBJ2-3	CSANSLTSGATTTDTQYF	TGCAGTGCTAACTCCCTGACTAGCGGGGCGACGACCACAGATACGCAGTATTTT
TRBV7-2	NA	NA	TRBJ1-4	CASSLGQMANGKLFF	TGTGCCAGCAGCTTAGGACAGATGGCTAATGGAAAACTGTTTTTT
TRBV14	once	NA	TRBJ2-6	CASSQYRASGANVLTF	TGTGCCAGCAGCCAATACAGGGCTTCTGGGGCCAACGTCCTGACTTTC
TRBV6-2/TRBV6-3	NA	NA	TRBJ2-7	CASSYRNRQLGEQYF	TGTGCCAGCAGTTATCGTAACCGTCAGTTGGGGGAGCAGTACTTC
TRBV7-2	few	NA	TRBJ2-3	CASSLTGPGGADTQYF	TGTGCCAGCAGCTTAACCGGGCCCGGCGGCGCAGATACGCAGTATTTT
TRBV5-1	few	NA	TRBJ2-5	CASSLEAHNEQYF	TGCGCCAGCAGCTTGGAGGCCCACAATGAGCAGTACTTC
TRBV20-1	few	TRBD1	TRBJ1-2	CSQGGYEGYTF	TGCAGTCAGGGGGGCTATGAAGGCTACACCTTC
TRBV6-5	few	NA	TRBJ1-2	CASSYRQGSNYGYTF	TGTGCCAGCAGTTACCGGCAGGGCTCGAACTATGGCTACACCTTC
TRBV7-2	many	TRBD1	TRBJ2-3	CASSSTGASTDTQYF	TGTGCCAGCAGCTCGACAGGGGCCAGCACAGATACGCAGTATTTT
TRBV5-1	NA	TRBD1	TRBJ1-6	CASMRDDQGDSPLHF	TGCGCCAGCATGCGGGATGATCAGGGGGATTCACCCCTCCACTTT
TRBV6-2/TRBV6-3	NA	NA	TRBJ2-7	CASSSTLQGYEQYF	TGTGCCAGCAGTTCGACTTTACAGGGTTACGAGCAGTACTTC
TRBV6-2/TRBV6-3	NA	NA	TRBJ1-2	CASSSYFATRRRYGYTF	TGTGCCAGCAGTTCCTATTTTGCGACCCGTCGACGCTATGGCTACACCTTC
TRBV11-2	NA	NA	TRBJ2-5	CASSLKGESQETQYF	TGTGCCAGCAGCTTAAAGGGGGAATCCCAAGAGACCCAGTACTTC
TRBV7-8	NA	NA	TRBJ2-1	CASSLNSPASEQFF	TGTGCCAGCAGCTTAAACAGCCCGGCTAGTGAGCAGTTCTTC
TRBV11-2	NA	NA	TRBJ2-4	CASSPPGGAVNIQYF	TGTGCCAGCAGCCCCCCTGGTGGGGCGGTAAACATTCAGTACTTC
TRBV27	NA	NA	TRBJ2-3	CASSLSTLSRGGTQYF	TGTGCCAGCAGTTTATCGACCTTAAGTCGGGGTGGCACGCAGTATTTT